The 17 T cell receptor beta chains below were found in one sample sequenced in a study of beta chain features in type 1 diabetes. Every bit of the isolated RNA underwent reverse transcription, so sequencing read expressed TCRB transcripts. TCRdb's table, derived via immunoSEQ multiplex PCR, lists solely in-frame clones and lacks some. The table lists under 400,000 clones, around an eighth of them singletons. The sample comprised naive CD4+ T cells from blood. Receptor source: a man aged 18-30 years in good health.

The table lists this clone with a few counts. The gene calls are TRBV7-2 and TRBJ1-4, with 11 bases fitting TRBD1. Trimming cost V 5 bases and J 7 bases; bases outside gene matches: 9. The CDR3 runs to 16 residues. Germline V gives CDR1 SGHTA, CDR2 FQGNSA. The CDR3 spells CASSVDGTGGREKLFF. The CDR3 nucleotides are TGTGCCAGCAGCGTAGACGGGACAGGGGGACGTGAAAAACTGTTTTTT.

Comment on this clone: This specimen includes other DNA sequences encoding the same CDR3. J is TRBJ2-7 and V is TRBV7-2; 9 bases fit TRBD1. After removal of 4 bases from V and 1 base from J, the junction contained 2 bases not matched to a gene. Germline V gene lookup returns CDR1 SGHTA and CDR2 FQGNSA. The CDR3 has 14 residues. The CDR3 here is CASSSTGGSYEQYF. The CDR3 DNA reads TGTGCCAGCAGCTCGACAGGGGGGTCCTACGAGCAGTACTTC.

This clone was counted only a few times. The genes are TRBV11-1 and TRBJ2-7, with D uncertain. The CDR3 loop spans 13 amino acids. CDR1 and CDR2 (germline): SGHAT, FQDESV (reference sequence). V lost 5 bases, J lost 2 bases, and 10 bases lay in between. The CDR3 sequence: CASSQDDTYEQYF. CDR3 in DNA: TGTGCCAGCAGCCAAGACGACACCTACGAGCAGTACTTC.

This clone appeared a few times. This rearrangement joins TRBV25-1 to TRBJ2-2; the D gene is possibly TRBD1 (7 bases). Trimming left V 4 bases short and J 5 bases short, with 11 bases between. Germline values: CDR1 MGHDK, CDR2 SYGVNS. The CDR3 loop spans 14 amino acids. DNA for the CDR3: TGTGCCAGCAGTGCGGCAGGGGGGACCGGGGAGCTGTTTTTT. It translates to CASSAAGGTGELFF.

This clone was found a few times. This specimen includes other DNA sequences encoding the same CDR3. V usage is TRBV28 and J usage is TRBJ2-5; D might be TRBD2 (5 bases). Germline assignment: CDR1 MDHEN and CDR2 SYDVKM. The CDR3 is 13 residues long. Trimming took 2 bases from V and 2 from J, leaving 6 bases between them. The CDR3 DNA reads TGTGCCAGCAGTTTAGGCGGGCAAGAGACCCAGTACTTC. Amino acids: CASSLGGQETQYF.

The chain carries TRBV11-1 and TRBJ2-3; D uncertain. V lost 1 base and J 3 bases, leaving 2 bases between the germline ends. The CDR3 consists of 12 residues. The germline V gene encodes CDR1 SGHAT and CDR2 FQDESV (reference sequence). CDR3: CASSLVTDTQYF. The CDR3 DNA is TGTGCCAGCAGCTTAGTAACAGATACGCAGTATTTT.

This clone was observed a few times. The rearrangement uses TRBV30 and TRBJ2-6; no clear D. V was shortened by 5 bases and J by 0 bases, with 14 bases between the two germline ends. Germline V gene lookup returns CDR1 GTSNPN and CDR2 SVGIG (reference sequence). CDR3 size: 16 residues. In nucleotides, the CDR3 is TGTGCCTGGTCTAGAGTTTTGGGCTCTGGGGCCAACGTCCTGACTTTC. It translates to CAWSRVLGSGANVLTF.

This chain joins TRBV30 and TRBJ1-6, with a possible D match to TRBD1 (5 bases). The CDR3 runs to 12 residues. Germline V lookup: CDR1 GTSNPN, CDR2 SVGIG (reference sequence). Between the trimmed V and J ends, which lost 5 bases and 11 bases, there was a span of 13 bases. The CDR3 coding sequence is TGTGCCTGGTCTCTGGGGCTGACACCCCTCCACTTT. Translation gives CAWSLGLTPLHF.

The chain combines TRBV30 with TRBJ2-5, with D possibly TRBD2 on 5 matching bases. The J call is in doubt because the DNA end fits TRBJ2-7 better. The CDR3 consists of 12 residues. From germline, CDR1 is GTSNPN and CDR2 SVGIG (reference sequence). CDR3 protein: CAWARGSYEQYF. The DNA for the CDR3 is TGTGCCTGGGCCCGAGGGAGCTACGAGCAGTACTTC.

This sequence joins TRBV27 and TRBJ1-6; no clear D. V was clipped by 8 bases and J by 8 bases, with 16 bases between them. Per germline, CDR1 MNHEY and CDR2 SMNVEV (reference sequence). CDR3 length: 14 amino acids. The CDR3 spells CASAWRPGDSPLHF. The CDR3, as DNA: TGTGCCAGCGCCTGGAGGCCTGGGGATTCACCCCTCCACTTT.

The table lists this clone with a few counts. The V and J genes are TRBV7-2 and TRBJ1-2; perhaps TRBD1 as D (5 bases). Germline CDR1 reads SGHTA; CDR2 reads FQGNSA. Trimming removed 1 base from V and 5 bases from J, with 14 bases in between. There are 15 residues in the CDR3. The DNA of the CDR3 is TGTGCCAGCAGCTTAGAATGGGGGGAGGCTTATGGCTACACCTTC. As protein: CASSLEWGEAYGYTF.

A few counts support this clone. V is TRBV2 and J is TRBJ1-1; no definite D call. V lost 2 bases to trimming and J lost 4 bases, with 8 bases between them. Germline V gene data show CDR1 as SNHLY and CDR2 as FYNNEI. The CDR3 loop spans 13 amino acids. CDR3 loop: CASSESRSTEAFF. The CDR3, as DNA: TGTGCCAGCAGTGAATCCCGTAGCACTGAAGCTTTCTTT. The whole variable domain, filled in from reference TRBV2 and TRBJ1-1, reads EPEVTQTPSHQVTQMGQEVILRCVPISNHLYFYWYRQILGQKVEFLVSFYNNEISEKSEIFDDQFSVERPDGSNFTLKIRSTKLEDSAMYFCASSESRSTEAFFGQGTRLTVV.

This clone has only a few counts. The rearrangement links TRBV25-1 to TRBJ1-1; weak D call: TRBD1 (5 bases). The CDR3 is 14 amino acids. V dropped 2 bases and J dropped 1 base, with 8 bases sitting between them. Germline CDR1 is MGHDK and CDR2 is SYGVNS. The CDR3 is CASSEAGSNTEAFF. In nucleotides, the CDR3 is TGTGCCAGCAGTGAAGCAGGGTCGAACACTGAAGCTTTCTTT.

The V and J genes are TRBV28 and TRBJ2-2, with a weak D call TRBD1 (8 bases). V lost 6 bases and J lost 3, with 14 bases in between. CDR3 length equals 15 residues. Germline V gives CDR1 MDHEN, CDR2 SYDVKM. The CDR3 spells CASREQGGDTGELFF. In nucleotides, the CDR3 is TGTGCCAGCAGGGAACAGGGGGGGGACACCGGGGAGCTGTTTTTT.

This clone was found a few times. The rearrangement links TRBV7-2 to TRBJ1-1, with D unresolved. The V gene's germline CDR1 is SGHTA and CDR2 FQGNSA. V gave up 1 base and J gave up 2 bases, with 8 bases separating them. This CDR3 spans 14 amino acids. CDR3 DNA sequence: TGTGCCAGCAGCTTAGGGCTGGTAAACACTGAAGCTTTCTTT. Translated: CASSLGLVNTEAFF. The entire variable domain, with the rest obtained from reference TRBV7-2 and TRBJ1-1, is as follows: GAGVSQSPSNKVTEKGKDVELRCDPISGHTALYWYRQSLGQGLEFLIYFQGNSAPDKSGLPSDRFSAERTGGSVSTLTIQRTQQEDSAVYLCASSLGLVNTEAFFGQGTRLTVV.

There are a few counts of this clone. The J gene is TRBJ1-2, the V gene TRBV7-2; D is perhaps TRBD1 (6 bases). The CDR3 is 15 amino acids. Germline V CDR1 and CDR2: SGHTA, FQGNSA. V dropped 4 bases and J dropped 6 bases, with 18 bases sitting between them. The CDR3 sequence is CASSSPGDPLNGYTF. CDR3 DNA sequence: TGTGCCAGCAGCTCACCAGGGGACCCCTTGAATGGCTACACCTTC.

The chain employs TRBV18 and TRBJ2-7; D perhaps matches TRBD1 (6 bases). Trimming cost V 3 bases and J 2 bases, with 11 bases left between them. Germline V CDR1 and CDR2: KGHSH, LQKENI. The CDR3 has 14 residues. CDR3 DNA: TGTGCCAGCTCACCGCCAGGGGAAACCTACGAGCAGTACTTC. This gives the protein CASSPPGETYEQYF.